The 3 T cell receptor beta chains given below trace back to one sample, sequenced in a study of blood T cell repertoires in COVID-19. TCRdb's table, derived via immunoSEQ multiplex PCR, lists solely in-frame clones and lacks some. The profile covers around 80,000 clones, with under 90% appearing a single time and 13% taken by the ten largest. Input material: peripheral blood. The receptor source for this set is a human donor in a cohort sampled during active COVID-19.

CDR3 nucleotides: TGCGCCAGCAGCTTCACCACAGGGAACACTGAAGCTTTCTTT. Translation gives CASSFTTGNTEAFF. The chain uses TRBV5-1 and TRBJ1-1; possible D gene TRBD1, 5 bases. Trimming cost V 2 bases and J 1 base, with 9 bases left between them. CDR1 is SGHRS and CDR2 is YFSETQ in the germline V gene. The CDR3 is 14 amino acids.

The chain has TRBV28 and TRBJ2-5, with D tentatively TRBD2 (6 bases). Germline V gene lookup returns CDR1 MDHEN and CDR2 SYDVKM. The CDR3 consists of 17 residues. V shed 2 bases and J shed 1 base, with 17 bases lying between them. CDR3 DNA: TGTGCCAGCAGTTTAGCCCGCTGGGGGGTGACCCAAGAGACCCAGTACTTC. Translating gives CASSLARWGVTQETQYF.

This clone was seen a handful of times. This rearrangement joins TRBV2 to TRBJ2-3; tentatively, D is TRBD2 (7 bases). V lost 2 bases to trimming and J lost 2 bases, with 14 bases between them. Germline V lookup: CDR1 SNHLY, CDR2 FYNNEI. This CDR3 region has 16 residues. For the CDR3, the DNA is TGTGCCAGCAGTGAAAGGGGGGGGAGCATCACAGATACGCAGTATTTT. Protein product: CASSERGGSITDTQYF. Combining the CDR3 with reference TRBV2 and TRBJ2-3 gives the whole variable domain EPEVTQTPSHQVTQMGQEVILRCVPISNHLYFYWYRQILGQKVEFLVSFYNNEISEKSEIFDDQFSVERPDGSNFTLKIRSTKLEDSAMYFCASSERGGSITDTQYFGPGTRLTVL.